This entry describes one TCR beta chain. This CDR3 is built from 13 residues. This record belongs to a study of T cells expressing NK-cell markers. 5'RACE template switching built TCR beta cDNA with unique molecular identifiers. TCRdb re-called the 5' RACE reads, yielding one record per CDR3 amino acid sequence without DNA. The sample is made up of some 110,000 distinct CDR3 sequences, and the top ten hold around 18% of it. The chain uses TRBV12-3 or TRBV12-4 and TRBJ1-2; TCRdb lists TRBD1, though no DNA is available to test this call. The sequence came from a woman between 18 and 70 years old in good health. Sequenced sample: blood T cells: a sorted CD56 or NKG2C T cell subset, CD4+ or CD8+ T cells, or bulk PBMC T cells (not recorded which). The CDR3: CASSPSGVGGYTF.